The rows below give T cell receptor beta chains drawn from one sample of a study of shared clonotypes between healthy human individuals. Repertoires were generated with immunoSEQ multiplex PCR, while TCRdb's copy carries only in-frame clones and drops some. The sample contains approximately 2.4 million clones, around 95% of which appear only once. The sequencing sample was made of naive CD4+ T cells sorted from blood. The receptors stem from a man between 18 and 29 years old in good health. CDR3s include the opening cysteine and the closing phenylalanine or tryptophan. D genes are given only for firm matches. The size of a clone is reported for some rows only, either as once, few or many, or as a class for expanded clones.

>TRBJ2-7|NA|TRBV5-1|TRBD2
CASSLEPGLAPGEQYF
TGCGCCAGCAGCCTTGAACCGGGACTAGCTCCAGGCGAGCAGTACTTC
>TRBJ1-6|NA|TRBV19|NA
CASSMGFSSASPLHF
TGTGCCAGTAGTATGGGGTTCTCTTCGGCTTCACCCCTCCACTTT
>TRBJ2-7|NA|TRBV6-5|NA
CASSYSTPFYEQYF
TGTGCCAGCAGTTACTCGACGCCCTTCTACGAGCAGTACTTC
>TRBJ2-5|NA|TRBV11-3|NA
CASSLGSALGETQYF
TGTGCCAGCAGCTTAGGGTCGGCCCTGGGGGAGACCCAGTACTTC
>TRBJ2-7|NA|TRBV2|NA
CASSLSSDEQYF
TGTGCCAGCAGTCTCAGCTCCGACGAGCAGTACTTC
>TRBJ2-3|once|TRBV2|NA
CASKRGTDTQYF
TGTGCCAGCAAGAGGGGTACAGATACGCAGTATTTT
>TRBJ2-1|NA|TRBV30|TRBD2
CAWSRAGGPNEQFF
TGTGCCTGGAGTCGGGCGGGAGGGCCGAATGAGCAGTTCTTC
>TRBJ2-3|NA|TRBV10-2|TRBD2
CASSDQGTSGTRTDTQYF
TGCGCCAGCAGTGACCAAGGGACTAGCGGGACCCGCACAGATACGCAGTATTTT
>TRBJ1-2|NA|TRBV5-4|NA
CASSLVTVGGYTF
TGTGCCAGCAGCTTGGTAACGGTTGGTGGCTACACCTTC
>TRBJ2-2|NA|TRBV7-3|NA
CASSFTAPPLYGGTGELFF
TGTGCCAGCAGCTTTACCGCCCCTCCCCTATACGGGGGCACCGGGGAGCTGTTTTTT
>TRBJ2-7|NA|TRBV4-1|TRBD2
CASSQDRAGVYEQYF
TGCGCCAGCAGCCAAGATCGGGCGGGGGTCTACGAGCAGTACTTC
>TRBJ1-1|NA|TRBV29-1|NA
CSASGRYTEAFF
TGCAGCGCCTCAGGACGTTACACTGAAGCTTTCTTT
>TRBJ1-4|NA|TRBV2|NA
CASGKWDAGESPNEKLFF
TGTGCCAGCGGCAAATGGGACGCCGGGGAGTCTCCTAATGAAAAACTGTTTTTT
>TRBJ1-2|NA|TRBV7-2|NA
CASSLDPDGGYTF
TGTGCCAGCAGCTTAGACCCAGACGGTGGCTACACCTTC
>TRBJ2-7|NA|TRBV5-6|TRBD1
CASEDLKGGTGEGSYEQYF
TGTGCCAGCGAAGATTTAAAAGGTGGGACAGGCGAGGGGTCCTACGAGCAGTACTTC
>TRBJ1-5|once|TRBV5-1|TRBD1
CASSLSTGGEQPQHF
TGCGCCAGCAGCTTGAGCACAGGGGGCGAGCAGCCCCAGCATTTT
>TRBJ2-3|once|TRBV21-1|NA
CASMLDSWATDTQYF
TGTGCCAGTATGTTGGACTCATGGGCCACAGATACGCAGTATTTT
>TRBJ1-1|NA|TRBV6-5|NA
CASSYYTGRGTEAFF
TGTGCCAGCAGTTACTACACAGGGAGAGGCACTGAAGCTTTCTTT